The present T cell receptor (beta chain) was sequenced within a study of Ad26.COV2.S vaccination and SARS-CoV-2 variants. Study in general: Intramuscularly, Ad26.COV2.S was given either once or twice, 56 days apart.

Findings and caveats of the study: Breadth of non-spike TCRs did not differ between vaccinees and placebo recipients.

The repertoire was sequenced with immunoSEQ multiplex PCR; TCRdb's copy has only in-frame clones and lacks some. The sample consists of over 400,000 clones, about nine tenths of them appearing once. A remark on this clone: Its antigen is as yet unknown.

Treatment denoted: some 19 received Ad26.COV2.S at low or high dose, single or two shots; about 5 received placebo; per-sample allocation not given. Samples were taken on day 63 after the first vaccine or placebo injection. The individual, an adult aged 18-55 years, was a donor in Boston. The CDR3 consists of 16 residues. V lost 1 base to trimming and J lost 3 bases, with 13 bases between them. CDR1 is MGHRA, CDR2 YSYEKL, per germline. The V gene is TRBV4-1, the J gene TRBJ2-1, with D perhaps TRBD2 (6 bases). The sequence was obtained from a person between 18 and 60 years old who received the Ad26.COV2.S COVID-19 vaccine or a placebo. Sequenced here: peripheral blood, sampled in a trial of Ad26.COV2.S vaccine versus placebo. CDR3 protein: CASSQGWAGIYNEQFF. Written as DNA, the CDR3 is TGCGCCAGCAGCCAAGGTTGGGCGGGGATCTACAATGAGCAGTTCTTC.